The 5 T cell receptor beta chains below were found in one sample sequenced in a study of neoadjuvant nivolumab and ipilimumab in lung cancer. Some clones are missing from TCRdb's copy, which holds only in-frame ones; the method was immunoSEQ multiplex PCR. The sample has under 35,000 clones, approximately 90% seen once. Here the sequenced sample was peripheral blood, taken after neoadjuvant nivolumab, alone or with ipilimumab, at or shortly before surgery. Receptors were obtained from an adult with non-small cell lung cancer.

The chain uses TRBV6-1 and TRBJ1-1; D is uncertain. In germline, CDR1 is MNHNS, CDR2 SASEGT. V was trimmed by 4 bases and J by 1 base, leaving 7 bases between them. The CDR3 is 13 amino acids. CDR3 bases: TGTGCCAGCAGTGCCTTGGGGAACACTGAAGCTTTCTTT. Protein: CASSALGNTEAFF.

The V gene is TRBV6-5, the J gene TRBJ1-4; weak D call: TRBD1 (6 bases). Per germline, CDR1 MNHEY and CDR2 SVGAGI. This CDR3 is built from 16 residues. V shed 4 bases and J shed 3 bases, with 15 bases lying between them. In DNA, the CDR3 is TGTGCCAGCAGTTTTACAGGGTCTATAGCTAATGAAAAACTGTTTTTT. This encodes CASSFTGSIANEKLFF.

The gene calls are TRBV5-4 and TRBJ2-1; 9 nucleotides line up with TRBD2. Germline trimming cut 4 bases from V and 8 bases from J; bases unmatched to any gene: 4. The CDR3 consists of 13 residues. Germline V lookup: CDR1 SGHNT, CDR2 YYREEE (reference sequence). In DNA, the CDR3 is TGTGCCAGCAGCGCGGGGGGGAGGGATGAGCAGTTCTTC. Its protein is CASSAGGRDEQFF. Based on the CDR3 plus reference TRBV5-4 and TRBJ2-1, the full variable domain is ETGVTQSPTHLIKTRGQQVTLRCSSQSGHNTVSWYQQALGQGPQFIFQYYREEENGRGNFPPRFSGLQFPNYSSELNVNALELDDSALYLCASSAGGRDEQFFGPGTRLTVL.

CDR3 sequence: CSAGGRYEQYF. The CDR3 region has the DNA TGCAGTGCGGGGGGACGGTACGAGCAGTACTTC. The rearrangement uses TRBV20-1 and TRBJ2-7; TRBD2 is a possible D gene (6 bases). Per the germline V gene, CDR1 is DFQATT and CDR2 is SNEGSKA (reference sequence). Deletions cut 6 bases from V and 4 bases from J, with 10 bases between. The CDR3 is 11 amino acids.

The chain joins TRBV2 to TRBJ2-1; the D gene is possibly TRBD1 (5 bases). The germline V gene encodes CDR1 SNHLY and CDR2 FYNNEI. Deletions cut 5 bases from V and 6 bases from J, with 8 bases between. This CDR3 region has 12 residues. In DNA form, the CDR3 reads TGTGCCAGCAGTCCAGGGTTCAATGAGCAGTTCTTC. Translation: CASSPGFNEQFF. Looking up the rest from reference TRBV2 and TRBJ2-1 gives the full variable domain: EPEVTQTPSHQVTQMGQEVILRCVPISNHLYFYWYRQILGQKVEFLVSFYNNEISEKSEIFDDQFSVERPDGSNFTLKIRSTKLEDSAMYFCASSPGFNEQFFGPGTRLTVL.